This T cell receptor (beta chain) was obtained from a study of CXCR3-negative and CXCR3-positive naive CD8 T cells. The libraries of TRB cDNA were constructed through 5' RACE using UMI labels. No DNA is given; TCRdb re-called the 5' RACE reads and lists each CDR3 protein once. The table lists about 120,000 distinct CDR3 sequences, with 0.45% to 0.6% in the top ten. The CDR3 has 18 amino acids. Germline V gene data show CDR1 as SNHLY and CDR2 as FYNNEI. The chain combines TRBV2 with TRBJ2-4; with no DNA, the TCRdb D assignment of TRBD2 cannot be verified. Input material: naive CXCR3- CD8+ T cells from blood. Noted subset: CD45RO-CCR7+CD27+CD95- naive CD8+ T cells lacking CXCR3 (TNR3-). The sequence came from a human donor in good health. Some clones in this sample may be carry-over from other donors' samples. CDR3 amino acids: CATQGGLAVTLAKNIQYF.